This is a list of T cell receptor beta chains from one sample in a study of CD8 T cells in ankylosing spondylitis. TCRdb processed the 5' RACE reads anew with MiXCR; each CDR3 protein has one entry. Of about 400,000 distinct CDR3 sequences listed, 20% to 25% are singletons. Sequenced material: blood, either unsorted or a sorted T cell fraction (not recorded which). These receptors all stem from a male donor with ankylosing spondylitis. Each CDR3 is given with its conserved first and last residue. The D gene is left open where the match is weak. Expanded clones get a size class; other rows say once, few or many, or leave the size out.

size	V	D	J	CDR3	DNA
-	TRBV10-3	-	TRBJ2-7	CAISESALDQYF	TGTGCCATCAGTGAGTCGGCCCTAGATCAGTACTTC
few	TRBV5-1	-	TRBJ2-2	CASSGVYETGELFF	TGCGCCAGCAGCGGGGTGTATGAAACCGGGGAGCTGTTTTTT
few	TRBV6-4	-	TRBJ2-2	CASSDPETGELFF	TGTGCCAGCAGTGACCCAGAAACCGGGGAGCTGTTTTTT
few	TRBV19	-	TRBJ1-5	CASGFRAQPQHF	TGTGCCAGTGGGTTCAGGGCTCAGCCCCAGCATTTT
-	TRBV28	-	TRBJ2-2	CASNSPAGELFF	TGTGCCAGCAATTCCCCCGCCGGGGAGCTGTTTTTT
-	TRBV3-1	-	TRBJ1-5	CASSPTRGSQPQHF	TGTGCCAGCAGCCCAACCAGGGGAAGTCAGCCCCAGCATTTT
-	TRBV3-1	TRBD2	TRBJ2-7	CASSSQAGGPYEQYF	TGTGCCAGCAGCTCCCAGGCGGGAGGGCCCTACGAGCAGTACTTC
-	TRBV7-9	TRBD1	TRBJ1-1	CASSLAWDSTEAFF	TGTGCCAGCAGCTTAGCGTGGGACAGCACTGAAGCTTTCTTT
few	TRBV11-2	-	TRBJ2-7	CASSLLDARGEQYF	TGTGCCAGCAGCTTACTCGACGCCCGGGGCGAGCAGTACTTC
-	TRBV10-3	-	TRBJ2-1	CAIRGPGDNEQFF	TGTGCCATCAGAGGACCCGGGGACAATGAGCAGTTCTTC
-	TRBV6-2/TRBV6-3	-	TRBJ1-2	CASRDTGPYGYTF	TGTGCCAGCAGGGATACGGGACCTTATGGCTACACCTTC
-	TRBV28	TRBD2	TRBJ2-1	CASSPSGLAGYNEQFF	TGTGCCAGCAGTCCCTCGGGTCTAGCGGGCTACAATGAGCAGTTCTTC
few	TRBV20-1	-	TRBJ2-3	CSATAQYF	TGCAGTGCTACGGCGCAGTATTTT
few	TRBV3-1	-	TRBJ2-7	CASSHGTESFEQYF	TGTGCCAGCAGCCACGGGACGGAATCCTTCGAGCAGTACTTC
few	TRBV24-1	TRBD2	TRBJ2-5	CATSDLQPGGDGETQYF	TGTGCCACCAGTGATTTGCAACCGGGGGGGGATGGAGAGACCCAGTACTTC
-	TRBV19	TRBD2	TRBJ2-1	CASSTSGAQSYNEQFF	TGTGCCAGTAGTACTAGCGGGGCCCAATCCTACAATGAGCAGTTCTTC
few	TRBV10-3	TRBD2	TRBJ2-3	CAISGSTGGTTDTQYF	TGTGCCATCAGTGGATCCACGGGGGGGACCACAGATACGCAGTATTTT
-	TRBV7-3	TRBD1	TRBJ2-1	CASSLGQRKNNEQFF	TGTGCCAGCAGCTTGGGACAGAGGAAAAACAATGAGCAGTTCTTC
-	TRBV12-3/TRBV12-4	-	TRBJ1-1	CASSLDQVAGGFF	TGTGCCAGCAGTTTAGATCAGGTCGCTGGAGGTTTCTTT
few	TRBV28	TRBD2	TRBJ2-1	CASRETSGTYNEQFF	TGTGCATCTCGAGAGACTAGCGGGACCTACAATGAGCAGTTCTTC
many	TRBV29-1	TRBD1	TRBJ2-1	CSVAGQAHEQFF	TGCAGCGTTGCGGGACAGGCCCATGAGCAGTTCTTC
few	TRBV12-3/TRBV12-4	TRBD1	TRBJ1-5	CASSPSGQGNQPQHF	TGTGCCAGCAGTCCGTCGGGACAGGGAAATCAGCCCCAGCATTTT
-	TRBV28	-	TRBJ2-4	CASSSSTAGSKNIQYF	TGTGCCAGCAGTTCTAGTACGGCCGGGTCCAAAAACATTCAGTACTTC
once	TRBV28	-	TRBJ2-7	CASSLVQNLGEQYF	TGTGCCAGCAGTTTGGTGCAGAACCTTGGGGAGCAGTACTTC
few	TRBV7-2	-	TRBJ2-3	CASRLQVLTDTQYF	TGTGCCAGCAGGTTGCAGGTCCTCACAGATACGCAGTATTTT
few	TRBV6-2/TRBV6-3	-	TRBJ2-1	CASSPNRGGSYNEQFF	TGTGCCAGCAGTCCGAACAGGGGAGGTTCCTACAATGAGCAGTTCTTC
-	TRBV20-1	-	TRBJ2-2	CSAAPGGQSTGELFF	TGCAGTGCTGCCCCCGGTGGGCAAAGCACCGGGGAGCTGTTTTTT
many	TRBV20-1	TRBD2	TRBJ2-1	CSASLTGGRSYNEQFF	TGCAGTGCTAGCCTGACGGGAGGCCGCTCCTACAATGAGCAGTTCTTC
-	TRBV24-1	-	TRBJ2-7	CAGRGTVLYEQYF	TGTGCCGGTCGCGGAACAGTCCTCTACGAGCAGTACTTC
-	TRBV11-2	TRBD1	TRBJ1-6	CASSLFFRDSTPLHF	TGTGCCAGCAGCTTATTTTTCCGGGACAGTACACCCCTCCACTTT